The TCR beta chain under discussion was sequenced for a study of OX40 agonist ivuxolimab in advanced cancers. General study results and limits: Compared with others, partial responders at 0.1-3.0 mg/kg displayed clonal expansion among the lowest.

Sequenced by immunoSEQ multiplex PCR; TCRdb stores in-frame clones only, minus some. The table records about 90,000 clones, 91% of them present only once. In regard to this clone: The antigen remains undetermined.

Unmatched junction bases numbered 3, after V lost 0 bases and J lost 2 bases. Per germline, CDR1 GTSNPN and CDR2 SVGIG (reference sequence). The CDR3 extends over 14 amino acids. The receptor's source is an adult with an advanced solid tumor such as melanoma, head and neck, liver or kidney cancer. The starting material was CD4+ or CD8+ T cells sorted from blood, obtained in a trial of the OX40 agonist ivuxolimab. The J gene is TRBJ2-7, the V gene TRBV30; TRBD2 agrees at 8 bases. The CDR3 DNA follows: TGTGCCTGGAGTGTAATAGCGGGACCCTACGAGCAGTACTTC. Its translation is CAWSVIAGPYEQYF. Filled out from reference TRBV30 and TRBJ2-7, the complete variable domain reads SQTIHQWPATLVQPVGSPLSLECTVEGTSNPNLYWYRQAAGRGLQLLFYSVGIGQISSEVPQNLSASRPQDRQFILSSKKLLLSDSGFYLCAWSVIAGPYEQYFGPGTRLTVT.